This TCR beta chain was sequenced during a study of CD8 T cells in ankylosing spondylitis. Study observations and caveats: In synovial fluid and blood from reactive arthritis, some motif variants were previously reported. Disease-linked clones were reportedly significantly enriched in matched ankylosing spondylitis synovial fluid. A TCR beta motif of under 10 highly homologous variants appeared characteristic of ankylosing spondylitis blood.

A remark on this clonotype: Its antigen is currently unknown.

Losses at the gene ends were 3 bases for V and 3 bases for J; bases not matched to a gene: 7. CDR1 LGHNA and CDR2 YSLEER come from the germline V gene. This CDR3 is built from 16 residues. 5'-RACE, quantitative and with molecular barcodes, yielded the TCR beta libraries. Using its own MiXCR run on the 5' RACE reads, TCRdb lists one record per CDR3 protein. The data hold around 180,000 distinct CDR3 sequences, with approximately 12% observed a single time. What was sequenced was blood, either unsorted or a sorted T cell fraction (not recorded which). V and J are TRBV4-3 and TRBJ2-7; 11 nucleotides align to TRBD2. This TCR derives from a female donor with ankylosing spondylitis or in good health (not recorded which). The chain's CDR3 is CASSHKFTSGGYEQYF. The CDR3 DNA reads as TGCGCCAGCAGCCACAAGTTCACTAGCGGGGGCTACGAGCAGTACTTC.